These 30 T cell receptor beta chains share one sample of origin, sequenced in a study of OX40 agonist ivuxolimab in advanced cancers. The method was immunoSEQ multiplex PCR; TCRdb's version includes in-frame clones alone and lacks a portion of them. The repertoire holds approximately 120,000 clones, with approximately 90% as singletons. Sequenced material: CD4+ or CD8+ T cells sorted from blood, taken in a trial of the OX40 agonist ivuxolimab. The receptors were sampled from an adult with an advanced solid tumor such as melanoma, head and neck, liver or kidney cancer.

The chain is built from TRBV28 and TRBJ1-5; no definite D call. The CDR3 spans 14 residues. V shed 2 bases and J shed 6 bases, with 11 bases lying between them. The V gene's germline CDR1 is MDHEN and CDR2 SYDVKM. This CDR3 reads CASSLGVEGQPQHF. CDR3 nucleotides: TGTGCCAGCAGTTTAGGGGTCGAGGGTCAGCCCCAGCATTTT. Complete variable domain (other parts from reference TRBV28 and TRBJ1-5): DVKVTQSSRYLVKRTGEKVFLECVQDMDHENMFWYRQDPGLGLRLIYFSYDVKMKEKGDIPEGYSVSREKKERFSLILESASTNQTSMYLCASSLGVEGQPQHFGDGTRLSIL.

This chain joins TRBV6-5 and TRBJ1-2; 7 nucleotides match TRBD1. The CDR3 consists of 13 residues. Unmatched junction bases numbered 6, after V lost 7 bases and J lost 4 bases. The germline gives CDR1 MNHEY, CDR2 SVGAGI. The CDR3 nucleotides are TGTGCCAGCACCCCGGACAGGTTCTATGGCTACACCTTC. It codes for CASTPDRFYGYTF.

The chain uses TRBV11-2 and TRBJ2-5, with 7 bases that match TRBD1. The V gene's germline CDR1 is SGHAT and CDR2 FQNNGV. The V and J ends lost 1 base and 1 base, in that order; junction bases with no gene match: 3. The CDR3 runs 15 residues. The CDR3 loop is CASSLGQGRQETQYF. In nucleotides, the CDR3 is TGTGCCAGCAGCTTAGGACAGGGCCGCCAAGAGACCCAGTACTTC.

CDR3 protein: CAISSTGGNQPQHF. CDR3 nucleotides: TGTGCCATCAGTTCGACAGGGGGCAATCAGCCCCAGCATTTT. The V and J genes are TRBV10-3 and TRBJ1-5; 8 positions agree with TRBD1. The V gene end was trimmed by 5 bases and the J gene end by 2 bases; junction bases not matched to a gene: 2. In germline, CDR1 is ENHRY, CDR2 SYGVKD. The CDR3 has 14 amino acids.

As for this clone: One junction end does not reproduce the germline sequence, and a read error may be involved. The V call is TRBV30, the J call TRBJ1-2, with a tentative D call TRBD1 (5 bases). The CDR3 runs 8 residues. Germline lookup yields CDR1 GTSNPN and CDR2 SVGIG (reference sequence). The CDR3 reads CASDTPAF. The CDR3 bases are TGTGCCTCGGACACCCCCGCCTTC.

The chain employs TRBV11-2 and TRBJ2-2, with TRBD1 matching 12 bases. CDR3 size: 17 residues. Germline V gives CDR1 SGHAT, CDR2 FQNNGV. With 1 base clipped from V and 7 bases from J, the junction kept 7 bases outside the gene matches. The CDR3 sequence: CASSLGSGQGAFGELFF. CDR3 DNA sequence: TGTGCCAGCAGCTTAGGGTCGGGACAGGGGGCTTTCGGGGAGCTGTTTTTT.

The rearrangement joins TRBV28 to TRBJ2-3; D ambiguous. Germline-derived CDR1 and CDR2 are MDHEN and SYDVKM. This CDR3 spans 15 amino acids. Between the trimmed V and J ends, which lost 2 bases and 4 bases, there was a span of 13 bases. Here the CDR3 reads CASSLTRLVADTQYF. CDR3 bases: TGTGCCAGCAGTTTAACGCGGCTAGTGGCAGATACGCAGTATTTT.

This CDR3 reads CASSNRQGGEQYF. The CDR3 bases are TGTGCCAGCAGCAACCGACAGGGAGGCGAGCAGTACTTC. V gene TRBV11-2 combines with J gene TRBJ2-7; maybe TRBD1 (7 bases). This CDR3 contains 13 residues. Trimming took 5 bases from V and 6 from J, leaving 14 bases between them. Germline assignment: CDR1 SGHAT and CDR2 FQNNGV.

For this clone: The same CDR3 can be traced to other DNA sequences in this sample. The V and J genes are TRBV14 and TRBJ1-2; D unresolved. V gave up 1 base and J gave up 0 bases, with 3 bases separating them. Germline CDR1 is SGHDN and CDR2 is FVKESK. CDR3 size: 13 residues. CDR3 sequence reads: CASSQGPNYGYTF. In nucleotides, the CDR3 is TGTGCCAGCAGCCAAGGGCCTAACTATGGCTACACCTTC.

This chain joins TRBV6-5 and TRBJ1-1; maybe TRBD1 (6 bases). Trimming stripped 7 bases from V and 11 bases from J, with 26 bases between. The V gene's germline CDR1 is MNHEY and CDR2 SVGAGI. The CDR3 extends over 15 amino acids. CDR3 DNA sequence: TGTGCCAGCACCGAGGGGGGAACAAGCGCTCGATATGCTTTCTTT. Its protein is CASTEGGTSARYAFF.

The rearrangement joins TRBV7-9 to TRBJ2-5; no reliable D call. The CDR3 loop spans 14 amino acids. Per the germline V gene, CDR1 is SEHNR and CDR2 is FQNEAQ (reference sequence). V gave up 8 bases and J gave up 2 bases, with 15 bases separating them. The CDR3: CASSFRPSQETQYF. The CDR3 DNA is TGTGCCAGCTCTTTCAGGCCGTCTCAAGAGACCCAGTACTTC.

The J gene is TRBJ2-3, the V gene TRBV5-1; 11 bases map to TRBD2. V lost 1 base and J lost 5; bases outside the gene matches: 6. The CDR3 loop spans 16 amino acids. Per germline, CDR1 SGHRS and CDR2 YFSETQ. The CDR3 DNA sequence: TGCGCCAGCAGCTTGTCACTAGCGGGAGCCGGAGATACGCAGTATTTT. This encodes CASSLSLAGAGDTQYF. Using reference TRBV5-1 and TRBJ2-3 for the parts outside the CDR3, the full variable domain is KAGVTQTPRYLIKTRGQQVTLSCSPISGHRSVSWYQQTPGQGLQFLFEYFSETQRNKGNFPGRFSGRQFSNSRSEMNVSTLELGDSALYLCASSLSLAGAGDTQYFGPGTRLTVL.

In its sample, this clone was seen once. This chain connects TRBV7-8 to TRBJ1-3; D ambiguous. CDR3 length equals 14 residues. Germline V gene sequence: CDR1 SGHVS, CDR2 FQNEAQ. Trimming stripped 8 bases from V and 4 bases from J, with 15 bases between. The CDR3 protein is CASSLAGPGNTIYF. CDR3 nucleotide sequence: TGTGCCAGCTCACTAGCAGGCCCGGGAAACACCATATATTTT. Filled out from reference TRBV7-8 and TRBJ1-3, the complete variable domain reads GAGVSQSPRYKVAKRGQDVALRCDPISGHVSLFWYQQALGQGPEFLTYFQNEAQLDKSGLPSDRFFAERPEGSVSTLKIQRTQQEDSAVYLCASSLAGPGNTIYFGEGSWLTVV.

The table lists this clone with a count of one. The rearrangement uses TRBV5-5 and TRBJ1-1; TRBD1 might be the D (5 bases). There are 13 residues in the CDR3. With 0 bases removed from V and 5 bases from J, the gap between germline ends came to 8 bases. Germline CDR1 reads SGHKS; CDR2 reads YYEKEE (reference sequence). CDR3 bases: TGTGCCAGCAGCTTGGAATGGGGGACTGAAGCTTTCTTT. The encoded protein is CASSLEWGTEAFF.

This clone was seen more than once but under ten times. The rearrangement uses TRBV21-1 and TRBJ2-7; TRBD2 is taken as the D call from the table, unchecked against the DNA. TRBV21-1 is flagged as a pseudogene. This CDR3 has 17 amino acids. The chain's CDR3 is CASSKSRNGSTTYEQYF. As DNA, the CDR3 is TGTGCCAGCAGCAAAAGTCGCAACGGGAGCACTACCTACGAGCAGTACTTC.

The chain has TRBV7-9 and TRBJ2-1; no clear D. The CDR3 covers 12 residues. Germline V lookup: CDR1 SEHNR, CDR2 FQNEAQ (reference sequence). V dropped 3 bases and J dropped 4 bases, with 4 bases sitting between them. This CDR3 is CASSLVYNEQFF. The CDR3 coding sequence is TGTGCCAGCAGCTTGGTTTACAATGAGCAGTTCTTC. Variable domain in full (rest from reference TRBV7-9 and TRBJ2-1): DTGVSQNPRHKITKRGQNVTFRCDPISEHNRLYWYRQTLGQGPEFLTYFQNEAQLEKSRLLSDRFSAERPKGSFSTLEIQRTEQGDSAMYLCASSLVYNEQFFGPGTRLTVL.

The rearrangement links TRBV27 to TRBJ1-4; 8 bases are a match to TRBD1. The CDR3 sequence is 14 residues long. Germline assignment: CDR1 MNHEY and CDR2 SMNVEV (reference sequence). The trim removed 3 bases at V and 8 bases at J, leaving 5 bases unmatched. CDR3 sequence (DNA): TGTGCCAGCAGTTTGACAGGGGAGTGGGAAAAACTGTTTTTT. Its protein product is CASSLTGEWEKLFF.

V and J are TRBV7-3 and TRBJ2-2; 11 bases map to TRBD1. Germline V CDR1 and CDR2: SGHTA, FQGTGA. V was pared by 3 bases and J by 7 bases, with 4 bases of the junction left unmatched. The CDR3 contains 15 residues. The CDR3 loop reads CASSFRDRGNGELFF. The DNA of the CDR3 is TGTGCCAGCAGCTTCCGGGACAGGGGGAACGGGGAGCTGTTTTTT.

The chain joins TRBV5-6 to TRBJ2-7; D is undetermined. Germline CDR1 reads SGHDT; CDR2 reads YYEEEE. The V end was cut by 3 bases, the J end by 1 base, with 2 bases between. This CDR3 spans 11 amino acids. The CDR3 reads CASSSSYEQYF. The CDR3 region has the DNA TGTGCCAGCAGCTCATCCTACGAGCAGTACTTC.

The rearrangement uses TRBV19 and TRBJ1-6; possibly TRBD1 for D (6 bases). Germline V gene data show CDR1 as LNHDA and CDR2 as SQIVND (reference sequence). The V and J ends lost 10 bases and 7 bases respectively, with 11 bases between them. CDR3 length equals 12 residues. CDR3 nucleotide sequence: TGTGCCACTCGGACAGTAAATTCACCCCTCCACTTT. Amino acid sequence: CATRTVNSPLHF. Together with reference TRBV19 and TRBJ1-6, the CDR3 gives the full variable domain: DGGITQSPKYLFRKEGQNVTLSCEQNLNHDAMYWYRQDPGQGLRLIYYSQIVNDFQKGDIAEGYSVSREKKESFPLTVTSAQKNPTAFYLCATRTVNSPLHFGNGTRLTVT.

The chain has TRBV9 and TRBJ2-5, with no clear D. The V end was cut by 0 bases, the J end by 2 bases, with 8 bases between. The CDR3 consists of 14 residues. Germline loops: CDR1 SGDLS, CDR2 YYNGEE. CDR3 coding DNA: TGTGCCAGCAGCGTAGTTGCGGATCAAGAGACCCAGTACTTC. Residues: CASSVVADQETQYF.

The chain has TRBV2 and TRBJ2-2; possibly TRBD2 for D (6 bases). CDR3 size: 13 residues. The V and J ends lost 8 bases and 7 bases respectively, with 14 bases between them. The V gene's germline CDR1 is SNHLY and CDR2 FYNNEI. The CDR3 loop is CASGDSGGGELFF. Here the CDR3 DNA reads TGTGCCAGCGGGGATAGCGGTGGCGGGGAGCTGTTTTTT.

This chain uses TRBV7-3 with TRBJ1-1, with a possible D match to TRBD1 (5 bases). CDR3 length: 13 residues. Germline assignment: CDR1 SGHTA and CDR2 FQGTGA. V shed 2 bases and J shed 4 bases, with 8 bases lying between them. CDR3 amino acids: CASSLGGTTEAFF. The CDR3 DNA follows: TGTGCCAGCAGCTTAGGAGGGACCACTGAAGCTTTCTTT.

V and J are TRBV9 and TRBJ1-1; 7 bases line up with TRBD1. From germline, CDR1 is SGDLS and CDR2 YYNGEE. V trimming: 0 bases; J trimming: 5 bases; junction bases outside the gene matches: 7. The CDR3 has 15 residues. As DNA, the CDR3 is TGTGCCAGCAGCGTAGGAACAGGGGTTAGGACTGAAGCTTTCTTT. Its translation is CASSVGTGVRTEAFF.

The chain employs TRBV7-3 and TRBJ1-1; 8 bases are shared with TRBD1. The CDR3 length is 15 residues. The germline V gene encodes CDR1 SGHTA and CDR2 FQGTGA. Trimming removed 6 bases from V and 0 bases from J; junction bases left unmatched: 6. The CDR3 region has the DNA TGTGCCAGCAGGGGGACAGGAAACATGAACACTGAAGCTTTCTTT. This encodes CASRGTGNMNTEAFF. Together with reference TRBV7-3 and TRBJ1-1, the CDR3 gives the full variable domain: GAGVSQTPSNKVTEKGKYVELRCDPISGHTALYWYRQSLGQGPEFLIYFQGTGAADDSGLPNDRFFAVRPEGSVSTLKIQRTERGDSAVYLCASRGTGNMNTEAFFGQGTRLTVV.

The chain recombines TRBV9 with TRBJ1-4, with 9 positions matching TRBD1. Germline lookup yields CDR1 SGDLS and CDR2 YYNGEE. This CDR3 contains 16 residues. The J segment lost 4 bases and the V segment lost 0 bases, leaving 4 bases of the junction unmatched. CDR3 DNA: TGTGCCAGCAGCGTAGCAGGACAGGGGTTTAATGAAAAACTGTTTTTT. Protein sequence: CASSVAGQGFNEKLFF.

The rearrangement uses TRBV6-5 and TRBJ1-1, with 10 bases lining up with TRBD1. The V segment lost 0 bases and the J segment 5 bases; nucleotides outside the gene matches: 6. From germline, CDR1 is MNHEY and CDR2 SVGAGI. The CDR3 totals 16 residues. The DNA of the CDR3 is TGTGCCAGCAGTTACTCGACTGGGACAGGGGTTACTGAAGCTTTCTTT. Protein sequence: CASSYSTGTGVTEAFF.

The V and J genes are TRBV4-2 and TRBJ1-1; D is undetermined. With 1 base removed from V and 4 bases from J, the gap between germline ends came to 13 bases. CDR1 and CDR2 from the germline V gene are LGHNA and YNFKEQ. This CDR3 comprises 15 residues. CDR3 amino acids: CASSQGRPVGTEAFF. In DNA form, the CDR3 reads TGTGCCAGCAGCCAAGGTCGGCCCGTTGGCACTGAAGCTTTCTTT.

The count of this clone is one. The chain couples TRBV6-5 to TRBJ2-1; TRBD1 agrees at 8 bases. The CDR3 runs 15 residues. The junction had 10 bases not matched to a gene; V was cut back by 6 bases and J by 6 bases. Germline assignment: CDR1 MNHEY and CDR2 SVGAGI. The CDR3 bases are TGTGCCAGCAGCCAACCCACAGGGGGGACCAATGAGCAGTTCTTC. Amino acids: CASSQPTGGTNEQFF.

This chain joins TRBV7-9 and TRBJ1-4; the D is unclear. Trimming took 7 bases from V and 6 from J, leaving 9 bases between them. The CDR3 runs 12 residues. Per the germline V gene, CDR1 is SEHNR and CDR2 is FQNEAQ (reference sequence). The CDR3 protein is CASTDLDEKLFF. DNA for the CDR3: TGTGCCAGCACCGACTTGGATGAAAAACTGTTTTTT.